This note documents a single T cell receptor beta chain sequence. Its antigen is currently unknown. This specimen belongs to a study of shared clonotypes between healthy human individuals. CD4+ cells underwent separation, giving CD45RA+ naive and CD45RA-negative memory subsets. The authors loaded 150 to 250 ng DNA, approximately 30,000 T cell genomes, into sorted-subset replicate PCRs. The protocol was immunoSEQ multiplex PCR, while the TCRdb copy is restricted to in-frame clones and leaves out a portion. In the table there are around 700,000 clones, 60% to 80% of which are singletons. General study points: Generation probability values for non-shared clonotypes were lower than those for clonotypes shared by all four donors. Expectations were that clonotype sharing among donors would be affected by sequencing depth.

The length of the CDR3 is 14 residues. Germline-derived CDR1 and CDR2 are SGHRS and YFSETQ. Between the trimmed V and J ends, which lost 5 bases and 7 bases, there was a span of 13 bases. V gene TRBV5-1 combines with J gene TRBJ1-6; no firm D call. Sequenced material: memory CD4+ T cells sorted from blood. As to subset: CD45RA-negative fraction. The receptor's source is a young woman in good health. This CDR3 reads CASSYTTGNSPLHF. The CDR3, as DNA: TGCGCCAGCAGTTATACTACCGGGAATTCACCCCTCCACTTT. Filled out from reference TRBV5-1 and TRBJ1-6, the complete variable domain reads KAGVTQTPRYLIKTRGQQVTLSCSPISGHRSVSWYQQTPGQGLQFLFEYFSETQRNKGNFPGRFSGRQFSNSRSEMNVSTLELGDSALYLCASSYTTGNSPLHFGNGTRLTVT.